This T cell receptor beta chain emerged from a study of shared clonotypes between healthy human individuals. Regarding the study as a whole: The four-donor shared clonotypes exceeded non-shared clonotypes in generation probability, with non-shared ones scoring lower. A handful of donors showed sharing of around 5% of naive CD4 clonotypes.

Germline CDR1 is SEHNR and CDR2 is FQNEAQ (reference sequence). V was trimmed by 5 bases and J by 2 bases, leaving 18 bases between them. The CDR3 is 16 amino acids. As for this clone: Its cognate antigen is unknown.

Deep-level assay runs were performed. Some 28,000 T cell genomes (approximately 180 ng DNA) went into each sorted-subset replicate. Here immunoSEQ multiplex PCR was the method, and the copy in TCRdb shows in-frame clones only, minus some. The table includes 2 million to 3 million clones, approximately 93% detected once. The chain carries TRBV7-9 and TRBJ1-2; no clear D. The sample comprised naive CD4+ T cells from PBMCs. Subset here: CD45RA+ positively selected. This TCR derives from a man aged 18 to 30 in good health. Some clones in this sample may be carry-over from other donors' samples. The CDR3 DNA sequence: TGTGCCAGCAGCCTATGGACGGGCCGGAAAAACTATGGCTACACCTTC. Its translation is CASSLWTGRKNYGYTF.